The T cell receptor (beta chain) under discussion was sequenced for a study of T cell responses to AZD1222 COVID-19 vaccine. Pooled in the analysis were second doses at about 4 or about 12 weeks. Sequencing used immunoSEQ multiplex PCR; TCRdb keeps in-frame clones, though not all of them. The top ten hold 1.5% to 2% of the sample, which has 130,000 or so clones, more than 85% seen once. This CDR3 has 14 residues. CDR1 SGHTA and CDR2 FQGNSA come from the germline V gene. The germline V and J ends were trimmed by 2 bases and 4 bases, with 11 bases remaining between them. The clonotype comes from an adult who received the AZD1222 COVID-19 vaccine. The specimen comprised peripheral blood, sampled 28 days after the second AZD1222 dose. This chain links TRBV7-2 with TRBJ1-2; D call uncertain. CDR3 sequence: CASSLRWGPYGYTF. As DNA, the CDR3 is TGTGCCAGCAGCTTACGTTGGGGTCCCTATGGCTACACCTTC.